Below, 8 T cell receptor beta chains from the same sample are listed, as sequenced in a study of early T cells in non-severe SARS-CoV-2 infection. TCRdb passed the 5' RACE reads through MiXCR, listing each CDR3 protein once. This table holds some 62,000 distinct CDR3 sequences, approximately 10% found once. Sequenced: whole blood. These receptors were taken from an adult who was a healthcare worker with PCR-confirmed SARS-CoV-2 infection or an uninfected control (not recorded which).

A few counts support this clonotype. The chain has TRBV10-3 and TRBJ2-7; 10 bases align to TRBD2. Germline V gives CDR1 ENHRY, CDR2 SYGVKD. This CDR3 has 15 residues. V lost 0 bases to trimming and J lost 3 bases; unmatched junction nucleotides: 2. As DNA, the CDR3 is TGTGCCATCAGTGAGTCTAGCGGGGGGTACTACGAGCAGTACGTC. Translation gives CAISESSGGYYEQYV.

CDR3 protein: CASSKGPGTGSGRDQPQHF. DNA for the CDR3: TGTGCCAGCAGCAAAGGTCCCGGGACAGGGTCCGGAAGGGATCAGCCCCAGCATTTT. The chain employs TRBV21-1 and TRBJ1-5; the table's D gene call, TRBD1, was not cross checked with the DNA. TRBV21-1 is a pseudogene segment. This CDR3 is 19 amino acids long.

On this clonotype: The junction shows a germline mismatch at one end, possibly a read error. The chain combines TRBV30 with TRBJ2-6; tentatively, D is TRBD2 (6 bases). Germline loops: CDR1 GTSNPN, CDR2 SVGIG (reference sequence). CDR3 size: 14 residues. The chain's CDR3 is CAGRQVRGANVLTF. The CDR3 coding sequence is TGTGCCGGGAGGCAGGTCCGAGGGGCCAACGTCCTGACTTTC.

This sequence joins TRBV28 and TRBJ1-6, with D unresolved. V was pared by 2 bases and J by 6 bases, with 11 bases between. Germline V gene sequence: CDR1 MDHEN, CDR2 SYDVKM. CDR3 length: 15 residues. The CDR3 region has the DNA TGTGCCAGCAGTTTAACGGGGTCCGCTAATTCACCCCTCCACTTT. This encodes CASSLTGSANSPLHF.

The chain combines TRBV12-3 or TRBV12-4 with TRBJ1-3, with no clear D. Trimming removed 2 bases at V and 0 bases at J, with 5 bases between. CDR3 length equals 14 residues. The CDR3 sequence is CASSLTTSGNTIYF. Here the CDR3 DNA reads TGTGCCAGCAGTTTAACCACCTCTGGAAACACCATATATTTT.

This clonotype has a count of ten or more. V is TRBV4-2 and J is TRBJ1-2; D is undetermined. Germline V gene data show CDR1 as LGHNA and CDR2 as YNFKEQ. CDR3 length equals 15 residues. V was pared by 4 bases and J by 8 bases, with 20 bases between. The DNA for the CDR3 is TGTGCCAGCAGCCCCTCAAATGACAACGCGTGGGGCTACACCTTC. It translates to CASSPSNDNAWGYTF.

Only a few counts were recorded for this clonotype. V and J are TRBV7-2 and TRBJ1-1; D uncertain. This CDR3 has 14 residues. Trimming removed 4 bases from V and 0 bases from J, with 9 bases in between. Germline V lookup: CDR1 SGHTA, CDR2 FQGNSA. CDR3 DNA sequence: TGTGCCAGCAGCTCAAGACCGCTGAACACTGAAGCTTTCTTT. It yields the protein CASSSRPLNTEAFF.

This clonotype was found a few times. The chain couples TRBV25-1 to TRBJ1-3; 7 bases are shared with TRBD1. J gave up 4 bases and V 3 bases, and 6 bases lay outside the gene matches. Germline loops: CDR1 MGHDK, CDR2 SYGVNS. The CDR3 length is 15 residues. The CDR3 DNA reads TGTGCCAGCAGTGAGAGACAGGGAACCGGAAACACCATATATTTT. It codes for CASSERQGTGNTIYF.